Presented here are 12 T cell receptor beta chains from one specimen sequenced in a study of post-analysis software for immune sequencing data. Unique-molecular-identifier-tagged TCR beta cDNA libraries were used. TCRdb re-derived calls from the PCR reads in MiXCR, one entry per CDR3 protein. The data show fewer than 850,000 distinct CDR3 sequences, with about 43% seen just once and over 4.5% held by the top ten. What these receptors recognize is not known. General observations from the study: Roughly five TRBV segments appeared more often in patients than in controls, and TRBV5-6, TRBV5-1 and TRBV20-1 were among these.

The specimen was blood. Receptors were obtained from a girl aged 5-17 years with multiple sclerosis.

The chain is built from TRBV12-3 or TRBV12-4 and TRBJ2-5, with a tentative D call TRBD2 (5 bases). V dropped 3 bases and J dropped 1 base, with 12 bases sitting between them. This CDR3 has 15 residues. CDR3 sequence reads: CASSFSEAAQETQYF. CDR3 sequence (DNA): TGTGCCAGCAGTTTTTCCGAAGCGGCCCAAGAGACCCAGTACTTC.

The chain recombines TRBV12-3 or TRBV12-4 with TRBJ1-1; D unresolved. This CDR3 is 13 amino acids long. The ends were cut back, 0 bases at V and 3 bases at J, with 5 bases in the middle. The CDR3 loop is CASSLALDTEAFF. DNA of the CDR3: TGTGCCAGCAGTTTAGCGCTGGACACTGAAGCTTTCTTT.

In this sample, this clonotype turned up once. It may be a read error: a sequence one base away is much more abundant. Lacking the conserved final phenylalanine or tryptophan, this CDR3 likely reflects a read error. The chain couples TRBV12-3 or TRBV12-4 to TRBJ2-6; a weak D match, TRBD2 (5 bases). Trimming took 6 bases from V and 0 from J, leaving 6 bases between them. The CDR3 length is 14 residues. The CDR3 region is CASRLDSGANVLTV. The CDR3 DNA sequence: TGTGCCAGCAGACTAGACTCTGGGGCCAACGTCCTGACTGTC.

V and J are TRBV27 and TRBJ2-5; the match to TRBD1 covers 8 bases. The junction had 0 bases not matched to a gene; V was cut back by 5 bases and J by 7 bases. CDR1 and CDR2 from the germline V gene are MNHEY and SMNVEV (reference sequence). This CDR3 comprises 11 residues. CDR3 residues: CASSDRGTQYF. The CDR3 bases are TGTGCCAGCAGTGACAGGGGGACCCAGTACTTC.

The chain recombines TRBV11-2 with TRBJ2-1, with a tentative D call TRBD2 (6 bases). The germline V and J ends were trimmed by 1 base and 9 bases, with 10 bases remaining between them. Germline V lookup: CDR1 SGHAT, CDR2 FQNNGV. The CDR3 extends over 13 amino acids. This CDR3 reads CASSLGVGGEQFF. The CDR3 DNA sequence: TGTGCCAGCAGCTTAGGGGTGGGAGGTGAGCAGTTCTTC.

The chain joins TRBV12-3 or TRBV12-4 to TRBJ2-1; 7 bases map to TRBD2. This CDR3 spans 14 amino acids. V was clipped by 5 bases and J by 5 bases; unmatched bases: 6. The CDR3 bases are TGTGCCAGCAGTCCATCTAGCGGACACAATGAGCAGTTCTTC. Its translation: CASSPSSGHNEQFF.

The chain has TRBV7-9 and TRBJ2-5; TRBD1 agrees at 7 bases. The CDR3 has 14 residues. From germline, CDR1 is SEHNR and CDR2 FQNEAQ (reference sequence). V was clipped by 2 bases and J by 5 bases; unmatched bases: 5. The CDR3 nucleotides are TGTGCCAGCAGCTTACTCCGACAGGGTGAGACCCAGTACTTC. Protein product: CASSLLRQGETQYF.

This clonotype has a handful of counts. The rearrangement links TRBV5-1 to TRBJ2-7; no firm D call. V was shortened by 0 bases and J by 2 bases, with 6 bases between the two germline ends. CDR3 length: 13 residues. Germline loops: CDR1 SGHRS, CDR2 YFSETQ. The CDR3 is CASSLGMAYEQYF. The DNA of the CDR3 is TGCGCCAGCAGCTTGGGCATGGCCTACGAGCAGTACTTC.

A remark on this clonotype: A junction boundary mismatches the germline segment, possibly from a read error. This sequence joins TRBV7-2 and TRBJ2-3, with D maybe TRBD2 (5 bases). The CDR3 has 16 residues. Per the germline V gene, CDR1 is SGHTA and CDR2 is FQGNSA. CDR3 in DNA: TGTGCCAGCAACTTAGGGAGCGCCGGGCTATCTGATACGCAGTATTTT. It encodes CASNLGSAGLSDTQYF.

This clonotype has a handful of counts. This chain's CDR3 is CASSPRTSGDSYEQYF. The CDR3, as DNA: TGTGCCAGCAGCCCGCGAACTAGCGGGGACTCCTACGAGCAGTACTTC. V usage is TRBV7-8 and J usage is TRBJ2-7, with 10 bases aligning to TRBD2. Unmatched junction bases numbered 7, after V lost 5 bases and J lost 0 bases. The germline V gene encodes CDR1 SGHVS and CDR2 FQNEAQ. This CDR3 has 16 residues.

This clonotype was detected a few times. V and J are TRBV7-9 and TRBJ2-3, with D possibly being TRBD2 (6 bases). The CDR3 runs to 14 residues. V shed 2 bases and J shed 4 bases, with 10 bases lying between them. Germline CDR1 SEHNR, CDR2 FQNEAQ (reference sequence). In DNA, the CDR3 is TGTGCCAGCAGCTTATCCAGGGAGGCAGATACGCAGTATTTT. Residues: CASSLSREADTQYF.

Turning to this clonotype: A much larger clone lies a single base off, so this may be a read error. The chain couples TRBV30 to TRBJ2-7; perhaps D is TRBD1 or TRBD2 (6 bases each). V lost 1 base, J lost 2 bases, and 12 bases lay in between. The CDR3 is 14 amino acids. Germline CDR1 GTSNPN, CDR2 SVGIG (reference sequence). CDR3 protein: CAWSGGGSPYEQYF. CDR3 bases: TGTGCCTGGAGTGGAGGGGGGAGCCCCTACGAGCAGTACTTC.